This record covers a single T cell receptor beta chain. Its antigen is undetermined. The Oncomine TCR Beta short-read assay generated sequence data from the DNA of cultured CD4+ T cells. From the PCR reads, TCRdb called clonotypes with MiXCR, one entry per CDR3 protein. The table lists tens of thousands of distinct CDR3 sequences, about 40% of them singletons. Germline V gene sequence: CDR1 MNHNS, CDR2 SASEGT. This CDR3 is built from 11 residues. The time point: late sampling 161 to 241 days after vaccination in a few convalescent patients. Treatment of the sample: roughly 10-day PBMC culture with coronavirus spike peptide pools or control peptides (ViraFEST assay). This entry is derived from a study of vaccination and CD4 T cells after COVID-19. Study at large: Median draw time for post-COVID samples was 101 days post-diagnosis (range 35 to 161).

Source: CD4+ T cells from blood, cultured in vitro, taken about 7 months after SARS-CoV-2 vaccination. This rearrangement joins TRBV6-1 to TRBJ2-7; no clear D. The tail of the sequence fits TRBJ2-5 better, so the J call may be wrong. The TCR originated in a human donor who had recovered from COVID-19. The DNA for the CDR3 is TGTGCCAGCAGTCGGATGGAGACCCAGTACTTC. Translation: CASSRMETQYF.